Sequencing of this T cell receptor beta chain was carried out in a study of T cell responses to AZD1222 COVID-19 vaccine. Across the whole study: Researchers grouped second doses given at about 4 or about 12 weeks into one pool.

TCRdb's copy holds only in-frame clones and misses some; the assay was immunoSEQ multiplex PCR. The table shows approximately 97,000 clones, with roughly nine tenths occurring only once. Trimming at V came to 4 bases and at J to 4 bases, leaving 5 bases not matched to a gene. The CDR3 covers 15 residues. Germline CDR1 is MGHRA and CDR2 is YSYEKL. The clonotype originates from an adult in good health. Sequencing used peripheral blood, obtained on day 0 of AZD1222 vaccination. The V gene is TRBV4-1, the J gene TRBJ2-3; 10 nucleotides align to TRBD2. This chain's CDR3 is CASSLLAGPADTQYF. The CDR3 DNA sequence: TGCGCCAGCAGCCTACTAGCGGGGCCAGCAGATACGCAGTATTTT.